This TCR beta chain was retrieved from a study of control samples from healthy donors and cancer patients. Germline V CDR1 and CDR2: SNHLY, FYNNEI. The length of the CDR3 is 14 residues. The J segment lost 0 bases and the V segment lost 6 bases, leaving 4 bases of the junction unmatched. Some clones are missing from TCRdb's copy, which holds only in-frame ones; the method was immunoSEQ multiplex PCR. The sample includes roughly 200,000 clones, around 93% seen only once; the top ten take more than 1.1%. Sequences were obtained from blood. This chain uses TRBV2 with TRBJ1-2; 7 bases match TRBD1. This clonotype originated in a man aged 18 to 29 in good health. DNA for the CDR3: TGTGCCAGCAGCCGACAGGGACCTAACTATGGCTACACCTTC. It encodes CASSRQGPNYGYTF.